This T cell receptor beta chain is from a study of blood T cell repertoires in COVID-19. Turning to the study itself: Material from acute and convalescent COVID-19 was sourced from the United States, Italy and Spain. T cells, B-cell-depleted T cells, or PBMCs provided the cDNA or gDNA that served as material.

V was cut by 6 bases and J by 7 bases, with 21 bases left in between. CDR3 length: 15 residues. Germline assignment: CDR1 SGHDN and CDR2 FVKESK. The table lists this clone with a few counts. In the authors' methods: For nucleated cells, counts were estimated from reference gene primer amplification. The repertoire was sequenced with immunoSEQ multiplex PCR; TCRdb's copy has only in-frame clones and lacks some. V and J calls plus clone size are reproduced from that table; the DNA served to infer D and trimming. This sample has under 60,000 clones, with 90% to 95% found just once. This chain connects TRBV14 to TRBJ1-2; possibly TRBD1 for D (5 bases). The TCR originated in a man between 45 and 60 years old with acute or convalescent COVID-19. Sequenced: peripheral blood. CDR3 loop: CASSQRGTGSSGYTF. The DNA of the CDR3 is TGTGCCAGCAGTCAAAGAGGCACAGGTTCGAGTGGCTACACCTTC.